The 2 T cell receptor beta chains in this list originate from one sample, sequenced in a study of blood T cell repertoires in COVID-19. This table comes from immunoSEQ multiplex PCR, and its TCRdb copy is limited to in-frame clones, with some not included. The top ten hold 0.53% of the sample, which has around 170,000 clones, roughly 90% seen once. Sequences were obtained from peripheral blood. The receptors derive from a man in his forties or fifties with acute or convalescent COVID-19.

The chain combines TRBV7-2 with TRBJ1-4, with D perhaps matching TRBD1 (5 bases). The CDR3 covers 14 residues. Germline CDR1 and CDR2: SGHTA and FQGNSA. Trimming shortened V by 1 base and J by 7 bases, and 10 bases separated the two germline ends. The CDR3, as DNA: TGTGCCAGCAGCTTAGGAACAGGTTTTGAAAAACTGTTTTTT. This translates into CASSLGTGFEKLFF.

CDR3 sequence: CAISELITDTQYF. The CDR3 nucleotides read TGTGCCATCAGTGAGCTAATCACAGATACGCAGTATTTT. This chain connects TRBV10-3 to TRBJ2-3; D is unclear. Trimming shortened V by 2 bases and J by 2 bases, and 5 bases separated the two germline ends. The CDR3 contains 13 residues. Germline-derived CDR1 and CDR2 are ENHRY and SYGVKD.